This T cell receptor (beta chain) is drawn from a study of tumor and adjacent non-tumor tissue in lung cancer. Study-level information: Patients were aged roughly 30 to 76, roughly 9 men and about five women, stage I to III. On average, productive TCRbeta reads reached about 4.17 million per sample.

As regards this clonotype: No antigen is known for it.

This sample's RNA came from whole unsorted tissue. Distant lung tissue was collected more than 3 cm away from the tumor edge. Trimming removed 2 bases from V and 2 bases from J, with 13 bases in between. The germline gives CDR1 DFQATT, CDR2 SNEGSKA (reference sequence). The CDR3 totals 14 residues. TCRbeta libraries were built with three rounds of nested PCR, modified from ARM-PCR. TCRdb reprocessed the multiplex PCR reads via MiXCR and lists one record per CDR3 protein. The sample holds about 76,000 distinct CDR3 sequences; roughly 80% are singletons and the top ten take 51%. General study points: TCR diversity was significantly greater in tumor than normal lung tissue. Tumor repertoires had a smaller top 100 clone share than normal lung.

The sequence was obtained from a man between 60 and 75 years old with non-small cell lung cancer. The sample consisted of distant non-tumor lung tissue. The rearrangement links TRBV20-1 to TRBJ2-7; a weak D match, TRBD1 (6 bases). This CDR3 is CSARLIGGPYEQYF. The CDR3 nucleotides are TGCAGTGCTAGACTGATAGGGGGACCCTACGAGCAGTACTTC.